The rows below give T cell receptor beta chains drawn from one sample of a study of patients and donors after allogeneic stem cell transplantation. From the RT-PCR reads, TCRdb called clonotypes with MiXCR, one entry per CDR3 protein. Of about 200,000 distinct CDR3 sequences listed, 35% to 45% are singletons. The sequenced material came from blood, either unsorted or a sorted T cell fraction (not recorded which). These receptors all stem from a human donor who was either an allogeneic HSCT recipient or a stem cell or donor lymphocyte infusion donor (not recorded which). It is not recorded whose cells these are; they may come from a transplant donor. CDR3s include the opening cysteine and the closing phenylalanine or tryptophan.

>TRBV4-2|15|TRBJ2-7
CASSQDSNGPYEQYF
>TRBV15|14|TRBJ1-5
CATSRDLGDQPQHF
>TRBV12-3/TRBV12-4|13|TRBJ1-1
CASSLSRAGEAFF
>TRBV11-2|16|TRBJ1-1
CASNPFGKNTNTEAFF
>TRBV20-1|15|TRBJ2-2
CSALTARGLNGELFF
>TRBV5-6|13|TRBJ1-6
CASSLWGSPPLHF
>TRBV12-3/TRBV12-4|14|TRBJ1-2
CASSLGAAPRGYTF
>TRBV2|16|TRBJ1-1
CASGMSTGIMNTEAFF
>TRBV28|14|TRBJ1-1
CASSLFRGVAEAFF
>TRBV7-9|16|TRBJ1-5
CASSLDSGMGNQPQHF
>TRBV10-2|13|TRBJ1-5
CARRAGKLQPQHF
>TRBV5-1|15|TRBJ1-2
CASRAGTGNDYGYTF
>TRBV3-1|13|TRBJ2-5
CASSQVIQETQYF
>TRBV7-2|16|TRBJ2-1
CASSLRTSGGIYEQFF
>TRBV20-1|14|TRBJ2-2
CSASWTLAAGELFF
>TRBV29-1|14|TRBJ2-7
CSVEAQVSSYEQYF
>TRBV20-1|12|TRBJ1-2
CSARQWGAGYTF